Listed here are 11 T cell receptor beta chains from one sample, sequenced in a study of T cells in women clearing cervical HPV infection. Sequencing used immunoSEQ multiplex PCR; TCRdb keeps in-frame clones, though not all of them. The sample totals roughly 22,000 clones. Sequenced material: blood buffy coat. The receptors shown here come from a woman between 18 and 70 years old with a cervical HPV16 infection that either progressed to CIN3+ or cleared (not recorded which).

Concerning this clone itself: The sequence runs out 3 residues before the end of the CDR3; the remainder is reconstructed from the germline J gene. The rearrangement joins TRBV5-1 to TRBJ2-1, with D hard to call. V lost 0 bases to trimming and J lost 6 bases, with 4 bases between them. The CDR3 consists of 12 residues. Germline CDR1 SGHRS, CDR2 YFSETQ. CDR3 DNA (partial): TGCGCCAGCAGCTTGGTCGTCAATGAG. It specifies CASSLVVNE. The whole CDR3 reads CASSLVVNEQFF.

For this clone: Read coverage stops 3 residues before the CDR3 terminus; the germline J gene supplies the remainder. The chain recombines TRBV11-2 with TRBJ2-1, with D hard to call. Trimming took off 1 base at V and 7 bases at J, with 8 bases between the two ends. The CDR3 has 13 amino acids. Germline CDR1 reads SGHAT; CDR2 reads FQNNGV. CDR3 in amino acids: CASSLGRLNEQFF. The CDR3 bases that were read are TGTGCCAGCAGCTTAGGTCGACTGAATGAG.

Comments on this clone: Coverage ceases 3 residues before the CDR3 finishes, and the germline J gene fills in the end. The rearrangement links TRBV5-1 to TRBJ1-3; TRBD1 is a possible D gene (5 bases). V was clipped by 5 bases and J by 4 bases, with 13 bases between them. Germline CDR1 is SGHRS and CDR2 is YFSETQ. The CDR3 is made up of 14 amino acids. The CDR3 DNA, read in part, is TGCGCCAGCAGTCTGACAGTGGGGGGAAACACC. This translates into CASSLTVGGNT. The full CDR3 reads CASSLTVGGNTIYF.

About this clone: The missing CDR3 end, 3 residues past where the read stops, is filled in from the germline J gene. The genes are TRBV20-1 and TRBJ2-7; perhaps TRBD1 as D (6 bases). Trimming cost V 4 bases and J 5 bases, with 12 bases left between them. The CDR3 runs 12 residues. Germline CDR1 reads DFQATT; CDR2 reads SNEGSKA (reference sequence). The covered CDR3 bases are TGCAGTGCTACTACAGGGTACAACGAG. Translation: CSATTGYNE. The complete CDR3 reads CSATTGYNEQYF.

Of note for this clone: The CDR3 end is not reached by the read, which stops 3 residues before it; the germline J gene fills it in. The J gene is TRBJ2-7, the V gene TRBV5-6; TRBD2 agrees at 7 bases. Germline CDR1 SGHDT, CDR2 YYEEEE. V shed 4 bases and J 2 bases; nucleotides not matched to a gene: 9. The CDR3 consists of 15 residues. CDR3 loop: CASSPGEGGTYEQYF. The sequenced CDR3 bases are TGTGCCAGCAGCCCCGGGGAGGGAGGAACCTACGAG.

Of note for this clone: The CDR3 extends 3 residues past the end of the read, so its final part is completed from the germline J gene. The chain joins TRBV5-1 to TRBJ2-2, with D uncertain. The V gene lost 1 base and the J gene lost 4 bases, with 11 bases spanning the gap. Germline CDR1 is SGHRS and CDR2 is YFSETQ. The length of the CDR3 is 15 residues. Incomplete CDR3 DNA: TGCGCCAGCAGCTTGCCCGAGACGGGCACCGGGGAG. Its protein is CASSLPETGTGE. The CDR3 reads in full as CASSLPETGTGELFF.

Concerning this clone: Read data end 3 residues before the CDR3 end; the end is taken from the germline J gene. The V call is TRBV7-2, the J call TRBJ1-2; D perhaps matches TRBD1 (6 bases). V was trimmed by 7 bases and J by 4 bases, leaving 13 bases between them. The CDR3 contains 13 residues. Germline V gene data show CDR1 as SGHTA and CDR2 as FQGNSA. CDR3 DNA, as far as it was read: TGTGCCAGCAACCTCCAGGGGATCTATGGC. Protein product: CASNLQGIYG. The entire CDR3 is CASNLQGIYGYTF.

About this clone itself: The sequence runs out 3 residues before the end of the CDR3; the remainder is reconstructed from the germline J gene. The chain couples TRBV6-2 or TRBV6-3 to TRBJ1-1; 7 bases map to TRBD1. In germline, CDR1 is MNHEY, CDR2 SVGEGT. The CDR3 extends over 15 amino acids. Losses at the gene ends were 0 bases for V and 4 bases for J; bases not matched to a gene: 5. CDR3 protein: CASSYSGRGATEAFF. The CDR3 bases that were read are TGTGCCAGCAGTTACTCAGGCAGGGGGGCCACTGAA.

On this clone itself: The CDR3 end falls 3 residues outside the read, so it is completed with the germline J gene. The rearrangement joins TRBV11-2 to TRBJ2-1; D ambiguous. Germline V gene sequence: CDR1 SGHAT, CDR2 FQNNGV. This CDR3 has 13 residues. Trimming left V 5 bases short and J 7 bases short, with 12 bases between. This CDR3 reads CASSPGGSNEQFF. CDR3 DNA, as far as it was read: TGTGCCAGCAGCCCAGGTGGGTCTAATGAG.

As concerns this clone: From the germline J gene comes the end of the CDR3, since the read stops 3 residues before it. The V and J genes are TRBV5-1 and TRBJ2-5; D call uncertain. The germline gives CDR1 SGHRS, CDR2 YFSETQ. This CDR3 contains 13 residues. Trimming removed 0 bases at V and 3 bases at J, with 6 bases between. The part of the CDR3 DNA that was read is TGCGCCAGCAGCTTGGGGTCAGAAGAGACC. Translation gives CASSLGSEET. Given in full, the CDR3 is CASSLGSEETQYF.

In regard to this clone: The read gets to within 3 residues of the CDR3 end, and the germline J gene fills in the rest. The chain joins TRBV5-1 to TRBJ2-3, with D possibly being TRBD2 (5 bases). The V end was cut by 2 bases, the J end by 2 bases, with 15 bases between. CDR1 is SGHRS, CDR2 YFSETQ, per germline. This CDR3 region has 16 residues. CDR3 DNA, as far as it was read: TGCGCCAGCAGCTTTGAGGGTCACTCCGACACAGATACG. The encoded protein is CASSFEGHSDTDT. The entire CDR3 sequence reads CASSFEGHSDTDTQYF.